The 8 T cell receptor beta chains below all came from one sample that was sequenced in a study of cytomegalovirus exposure and HLA in healthy donors. Assay: immunoSEQ multiplex PCR; the TCRdb copy retains only in-frame clones and omits some. The sample holds 150,000 to 200,000 clones, 84% seen once. Sequenced input: PBMCs. The receptors originated from a man aged 25 to 40 in good health and CMV-seropositive.

This clone is medium-sized. The gene calls are TRBV6-4 and TRBJ2-2; possible D gene TRBD2, 6 bases. Germline CDR1 MRHNA, CDR2 SNTAGT. There are 13 residues in the CDR3. V shed 4 bases and J shed 3 bases, with 6 bases lying between them. DNA of the CDR3: TGTGCCAGCAGTGGGGGGGACACCGGGGAGCTGTTTTTT. This translates into CASSGGDTGELFF.

This clone appeared many times. This chain connects TRBV19 to TRBJ2-7; 10 nucleotides match TRBD1. Germline values: CDR1 LNHDA, CDR2 SQIVND (reference sequence). CDR3 length: 15 amino acids. Trimming at V came to 4 bases and at J to 1 base, leaving 4 bases not matched to a gene. CDR3 region: CASSKDRGLSYEQYF. The DNA of the CDR3 is TGTGCCAGTAGTAAAGACAGGGGGCTTTCCTACGAGCAGTACTTC. Supplemented by reference TRBV19 and TRBJ2-7, the full variable domain reads DGGITQSPKYLFRKEGQNVTLSCEQNLNHDAMYWYRQDPGQGLRLIYYSQIVNDFQKGDIAEGYSVSREKKESFPLTVTSAQKNPTAFYLCASSKDRGLSYEQYFGPGTRLTVT.

The rearrangement uses TRBV6-5 and TRBJ2-5, with D hard to call. The CDR3 runs to 16 residues. Germline loops: CDR1 MNHEY, CDR2 SVGAGI. The ends were cut back, 0 bases at V and 5 bases at J, with 16 bases in the middle. CDR3 coding DNA: TGTGCCAGCAGTTACTCGAATCGCCGGCTAGGCGAGACCCAGTACTTC. Its protein product is CASSYSNRRLGETQYF.

V usage is TRBV6-5 and J usage is TRBJ1-5; TRBD1 matches 7 bases. Germline CDR1 is MNHEY and CDR2 is SVGAGI. The ends lost 0 bases at V and 5 bases at J; junction bases unmatched: 4. The CDR3 covers 15 residues. Here the CDR3 reads CASSYSNRGDQPQHF. For the CDR3, the DNA is TGTGCCAGCAGTTACTCGAACAGGGGAGATCAGCCCCAGCATTTT.

The chain employs TRBV4-1 and TRBJ2-7; D not resolved. The CDR3 has 15 residues. The V gene lost 1 base and the J gene lost 1 base, with 11 bases spanning the gap. The germline V gene encodes CDR1 MGHRA and CDR2 YSYEKL. The DNA for the CDR3 is TGCGCCAGCAGCCAAGGTCACAGCAATTCCTACGAGCAGTACTTC. It yields the protein CASSQGHSNSYEQYF.

CDR3 in DNA: TGCGCCAGCAGCCAAGATGAGGGCTCCTATGGCTACACCTTC. Protein: CASSQDEGSYGYTF. The chain joins TRBV4-1 to TRBJ1-2; no firm D call. The CDR3 extends over 14 amino acids. Germline lookup yields CDR1 MGHRA and CDR2 YSYEKL. The ends were cut back, 0 bases at V and 4 bases at J, with 9 bases in the middle.

This chain joins TRBV27 and TRBJ1-6, with D possibly matching TRBD1 (5 bases). The germline gives CDR1 MNHEY, CDR2 SMNVEV (reference sequence). Between the trimmed V and J ends, which lost 5 bases and 9 bases, there was a span of 14 bases. The CDR3 runs to 14 residues. This CDR3 is CASSPQVASSPLHF. CDR3 nucleotide sequence: TGTGCCAGCAGTCCACAGGTGGCCAGTTCACCCCTCCACTTT.

This chain links TRBV4-3 with TRBJ2-7; 8 bases map to TRBD1. The V gene end was trimmed by 1 base and the J gene end by 4 bases; junction bases not matched to a gene: 3. Germline assignment: CDR1 LGHNA and CDR2 YSLEER. The length of the CDR3 is 14 residues. The DNA of the CDR3 is TGCGCCAGCAGCCAAGGGACAGGGAATTACGAGCAGTACTTC. Encoded protein: CASSQGTGNYEQYF.